This TCR beta chain stems from a study of blood T cell repertoires in COVID-19. Study background: Samples taken during acute and convalescent COVID-19 were collected in the United States, Italy and Spain. In each case, the material was cDNA or gDNA derived from T cells, B-cell-depleted T cells, or PBMCs.

The V and J ends lost 4 bases and 8 bases, in that order; junction bases with no gene match: 8. There are 13 residues in the CDR3. The germline V gene has CDR1 SGHNT and CDR2 YYREEE (reference sequence). This table comes from immunoSEQ multiplex PCR, and its TCRdb copy is limited to in-frame clones, with some not included. The table lists hundreds of thousands of clones, around 88% of them singletons. The rearrangement joins TRBV5-4 to TRBJ1-2; 7 bases agree with TRBD1. This sequence originates from a woman in her thirties who had recovered from COVID-19. The material sequenced was peripheral blood. CDR3 DNA: TGTGCCAGCAGCCTCGACAGGGCTGGGGGCTACACCTTC. Protein sequence: CASSLDRAGGYTF.